Listed below are T cell receptor beta chains from one sample, sequenced in a study of cytomegalovirus exposure and HLA in healthy donors. The data were produced by immunoSEQ multiplex PCR, yet TCRdb's version contains in-frame clones alone and is incomplete. The sample includes roughly 180,000 clones, approximately 73% of them seen just once. Sequenced sample: PBMCs. These receptors all come from a woman in her thirties in good health and CMV-seropositive. The CDR3 runs from the conserved cysteine through the conserved F or W. Each record gives: clone size, CDR3 length, D gene, V gene, J gene, CDR3 DNA, CDR3 protein. The D gene is left open where the match is weak. Clone size, where shown, is once, few, many, or a class for clones that have expanded.

>-|16|-|TRBV4-3|TRBJ1-4
TGCGCCAGCAGCCAGGGGGGGCAGGTGACTAATGAAAAACTGTTTTTT
CASSQGGQVTNEKLFF
>-|15|-|TRBV9|TRBJ2-1
TGTGCCAGCAGTCATGGGGGGGGGCCCTCAAATGAGCAGTTCTTC
CASSHGGGPSNEQFF
>-|15|TRBD1|TRBV5-1|TRBJ2-2
TGCGCCAGCAGCCAAAGACAGGGTAACACCGGGGAGCTGTTTTTT
CASSQRQGNTGELFF
>-|14|-|TRBV4-2|TRBJ1-3
TGTGCCAGCAGCCAAGTGGAGGCAGCGGACACCATATATTTT
CASSQVEAADTIYF
>-|15|-|TRBV5-1|TRBJ2-3
TGCGCCAGCAGCTATCGACAGGCCCTCGGGGATACGCAGTATTTT
CASSYRQALGDTQYF
>-|15|-|TRBV11-2|TRBJ1-2
TGTGCCAGCAGCTTTAGCCCAGACGGGAACTATGGCTACACCTTC
CASSFSPDGNYGYTF
>once|13|-|TRBV7-2|TRBJ1-2
TGTGCCAGCAGCTTAGTCGAAGCCAGGGGAAACACCTTC
CASSLVEARGNTF
>-|14|-|TRBV28|TRBJ2-4
TGTGCCAGCAGTTTATTCAGGGAGGGGGGCATTCAGTACTTC
CASSLFREGGIQYF
>-|17|TRBD2|TRBV7-9|TRBJ2-7
TGTTCCAGCAGCTTAGCGCTGGATAGCGGGGGTTCCTACGAGCAGTACTTC
CSSSLALDSGGSYEQYF
>-|13|-|TRBV11-3|TRBJ1-1
TGTGCCAGCAGCTTGGCCTTGAACACTGAAGCTTTCTTT
CASSLALNTEAFF
>-|14|TRBD1|TRBV9|TRBJ1-2
TGTGCCAGCAGCCTAGGGACAGGGAGGAGCGGCTACACCTTC
CASSLGTGRSGYTF
>-|14|-|TRBV14|TRBJ1-3
TGTGCCAGCAGACAGGGCGCACCTGGAAACACCATATATTTT
CASRQGAPGNTIYF
>-|13|TRBD2|TRBV5-1|TRBJ2-1
TGCGCCAGCAGCTCGACTAGCGTAAATGAGCAGTTCTTC
CASSSTSVNEQFF
>-|15|TRBD1|TRBV7-8|TRBJ1-1
TGTGCCAGCAGCCTACTCGGGGACAGCCACACTGAAGCTTTCTTT
CASSLLGDSHTEAFF
>-|18|TRBD1|TRBV28|TRBJ1-6
TGTGCCAGCAGTTTATTGGTCGACAGGGGGCGCAAGAATTCACCCCTCCACTTT
CASSLLVDRGRKNSPLHF
>-|13|-|TRBV5-1|TRBJ1-4
TGCGCCAGCAGCTTGACAGGGAGAGAAAAACTGTTTTTT
CASSLTGREKLFF
>-|13|-|TRBV5-6|TRBJ2-1
TGTGCCAGTTCTCCTGCAGGGTGGGATGAGCAGTTCTTC
CASSPAGWDEQFF
>-|16|-|TRBV4-3|TRBJ1-2
TGCGCCAGCAGCCTCAAGGTCACAGGAGCTAACTATGGCTACACCTTC
CASSLKVTGANYGYTF
>once|12|-|TRBV12-5|TRBJ2-2
TGTGCTAGTGGAATAGGGGCGGGGGAGCTGTTTTTT
CASGIGAGELFF
>-|17|TRBD1|TRBV19|TRBJ1-6
TGTGCCAGTAGTACACAAAGAACAGGGGCCTATAATTCACCCCTCCACTTT
CASSTQRTGAYNSPLHF
>-|17|TRBD2|TRBV7-9|TRBJ2-5
TGTGCCAGCAGCCGGACTAGCGGGGGCCGGTACCAAGAGACCCAGTACTTC
CASSRTSGGRYQETQYF
>-|13|-|TRBV25-1|TRBJ2-5
TGTGCCAGCAGTGAAGGGGGGACGGAGACCCAGTACTTC
CASSEGGTETQYF
>-|14|-|TRBV5-1|TRBJ1-1
TGCGCCAGCTACCCGGTGACAGGCAACACTGAAGCTTTCTTT
CASYPVTGNTEAFF